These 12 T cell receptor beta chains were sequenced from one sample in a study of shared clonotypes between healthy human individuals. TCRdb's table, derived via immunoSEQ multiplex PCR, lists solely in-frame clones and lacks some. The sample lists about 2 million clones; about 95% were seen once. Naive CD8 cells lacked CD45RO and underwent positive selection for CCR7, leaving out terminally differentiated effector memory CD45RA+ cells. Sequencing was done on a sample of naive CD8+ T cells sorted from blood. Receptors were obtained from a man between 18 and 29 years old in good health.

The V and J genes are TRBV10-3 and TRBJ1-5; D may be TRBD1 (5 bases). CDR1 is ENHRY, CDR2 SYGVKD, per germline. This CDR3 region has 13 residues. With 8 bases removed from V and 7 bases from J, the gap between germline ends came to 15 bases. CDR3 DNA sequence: TGTGCCATCGGAGGGGACGAAGGGCAGCCCCAGCATTTT. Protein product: CAIGGDEGQPQHF.

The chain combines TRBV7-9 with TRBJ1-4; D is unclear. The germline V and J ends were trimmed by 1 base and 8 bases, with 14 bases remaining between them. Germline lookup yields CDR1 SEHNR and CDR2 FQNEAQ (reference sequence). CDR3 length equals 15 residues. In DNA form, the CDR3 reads TGTGCCAGCAGCTTAGAGCAGTTGGGCCGAGAAAAACTGTTTTTT. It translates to CASSLEQLGREKLFF.

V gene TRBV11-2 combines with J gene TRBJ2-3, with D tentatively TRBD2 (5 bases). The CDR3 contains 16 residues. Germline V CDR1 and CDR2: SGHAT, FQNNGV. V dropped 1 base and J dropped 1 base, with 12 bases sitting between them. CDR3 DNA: TGTGCCAGCAGCTTAGTCGAGGGCGAGGGCACAGATACGCAGTATTTT. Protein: CASSLVEGEGTDTQYF. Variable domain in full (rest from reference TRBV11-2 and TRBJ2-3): EAGVAQSPRYKIIEKRQSVAFWCNPISGHATLYWYQQILGQGPKLLIQFQNNGVVDDSQLPKDRFSAERLKGVDSTLKIQPAKLEDSAVYLCASSLVEGEGTDTQYFGPGTRLTVL.

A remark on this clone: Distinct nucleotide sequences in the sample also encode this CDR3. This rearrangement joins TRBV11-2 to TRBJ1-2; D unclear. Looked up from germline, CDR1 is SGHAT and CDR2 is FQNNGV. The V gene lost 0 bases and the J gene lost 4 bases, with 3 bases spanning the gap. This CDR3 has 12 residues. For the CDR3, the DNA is TGTGCCAGCAGCTTAGAGGGCTATGGCTACACCTTC. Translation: CASSLEGYGYTF.

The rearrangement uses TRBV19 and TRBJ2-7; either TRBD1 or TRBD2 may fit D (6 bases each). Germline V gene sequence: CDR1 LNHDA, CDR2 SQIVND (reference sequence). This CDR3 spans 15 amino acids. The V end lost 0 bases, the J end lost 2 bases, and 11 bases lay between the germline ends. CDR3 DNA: TGTGCCAGTAGTATAGATGCAGGGGAGGCCTACGAGCAGTACTTC. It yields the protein CASSIDAGEAYEQYF.

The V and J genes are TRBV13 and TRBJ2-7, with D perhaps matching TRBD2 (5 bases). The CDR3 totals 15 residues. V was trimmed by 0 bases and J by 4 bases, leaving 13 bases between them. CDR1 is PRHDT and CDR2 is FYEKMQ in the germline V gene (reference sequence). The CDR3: CASSLGSRGEYEQYF. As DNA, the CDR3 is TGTGCCAGCAGCTTAGGCTCTCGGGGAGAGTACGAGCAGTACTTC.

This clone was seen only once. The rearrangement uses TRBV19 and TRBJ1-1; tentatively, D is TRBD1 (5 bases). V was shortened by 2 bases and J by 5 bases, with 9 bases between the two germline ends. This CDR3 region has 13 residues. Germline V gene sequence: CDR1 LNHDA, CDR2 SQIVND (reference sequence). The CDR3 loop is CASSIPWGTEAFF. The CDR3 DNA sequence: TGTGCCAGTAGTATACCGTGGGGGACTGAAGCTTTCTTT.

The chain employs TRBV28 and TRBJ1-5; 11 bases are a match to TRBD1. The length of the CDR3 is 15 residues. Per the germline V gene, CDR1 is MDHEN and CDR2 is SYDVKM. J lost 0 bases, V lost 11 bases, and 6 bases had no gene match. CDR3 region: CAGGTGGYSNQPQHF. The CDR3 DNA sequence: TGTGCCGGGGGGACAGGGGGATATAGCAATCAGCCCCAGCATTTT.

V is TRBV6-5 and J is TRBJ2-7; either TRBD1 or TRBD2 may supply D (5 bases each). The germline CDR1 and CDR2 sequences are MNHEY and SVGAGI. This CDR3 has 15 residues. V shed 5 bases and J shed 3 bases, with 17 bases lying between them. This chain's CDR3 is CASSIGDARGYEQYF. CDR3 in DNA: TGTGCCAGCAGTATCGGGGACGCTAGGGGCTACGAGCAGTACTTC.

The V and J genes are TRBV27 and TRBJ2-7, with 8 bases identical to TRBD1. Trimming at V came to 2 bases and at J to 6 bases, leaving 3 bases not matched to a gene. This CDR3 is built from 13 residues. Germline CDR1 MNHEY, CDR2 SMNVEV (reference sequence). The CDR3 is CASSLTGGLEQYF. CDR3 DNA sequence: TGTGCCAGCAGTTTAACAGGGGGACTCGAGCAGTACTTC.

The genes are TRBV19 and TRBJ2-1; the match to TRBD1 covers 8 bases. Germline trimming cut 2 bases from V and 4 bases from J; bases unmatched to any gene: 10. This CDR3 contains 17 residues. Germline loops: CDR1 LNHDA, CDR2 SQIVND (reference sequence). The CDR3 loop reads CASSITPGGEEYNEQFF. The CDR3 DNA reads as TGTGCCAGTAGTATAACCCCAGGGGGCGAAGAGTACAATGAGCAGTTCTTC.

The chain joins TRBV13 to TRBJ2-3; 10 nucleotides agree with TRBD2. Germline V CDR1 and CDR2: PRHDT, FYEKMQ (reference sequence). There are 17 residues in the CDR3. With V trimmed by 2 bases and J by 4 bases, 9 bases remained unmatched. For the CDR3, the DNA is TGTGCCAGCAGCTTAAAGCGGGAGGGCCATTCCGCAGATACGCAGTATTTT. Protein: CASSLKREGHSADTQYF.